The sequence of this TCR beta chain was determined in a study of shared clonotypes between healthy human individuals. Study as a whole: For every donor, three CD4 naive, three CD4 memory, two CD8 naive and one CD8 memory plates were used. Findings and limits, study-wide: In four donors, 4.5% to 5.5% of naive CD4 clonotypes appeared in common.

The germline CDR1 and CDR2 sequences are SNHLY and FYNNEI. This CDR3 comprises 15 residues. V was pared by 7 bases and J by 5 bases, with 6 bases of the junction left unmatched. Comments on this clone: The antigen is undetermined.

How the authors handled the data: Filtering differed because ImmunoSEQ produced junction-only sequences that carried no quality scores. TCRdb keeps only in-frame clones here, not all; method: immunoSEQ multiplex PCR. V, J and clone size were drawn from that table, and D and trimming were deduced from the DNA. This table holds around 1.5 million clones, about 98% found once. V gene TRBV2 combines with J gene TRBJ2-1, with 12 bases identical to TRBD2. The receptor comes from a man aged 25-45 years in good health. Sample: naive CD4+ T cells sorted from blood. The subset was: CD45RA+ positively selected. CDR3 protein: CASTRLAGVHNEQFF. The CDR3 nucleotides read TGTGCCAGCACTCGACTAGCGGGAGTCCACAATGAGCAGTTCTTC. Full variable domain (remainder filled in from reference TRBV2 and TRBJ2-1): EPEVTQTPSHQVTQMGQEVILRCVPISNHLYFYWYRQILGQKVEFLVSFYNNEISEKSEIFDDQFSVERPDGSNFTLKIRSTKLEDSAMYFCASTRLAGVHNEQFFGPGTRLTVL.